The text below deals with one TCR beta chain. Its antigen target is currently unknown. No much larger clone exists at a distance of one base, and base qualities are not known. Taken from cysteine to phenylalanine, the CDR3 has 14 residues. The only DNA kept is the CDR3, 42 bases in frame from the first base. From a lookup of the germline V gene, CDR1 and CDR2 are SGHRS and YFSETQ. Cut back by 4 bases and 5 bases, the V and J ends lie 13 bases apart. The method was the immunoSEQ multiplex PCR assay. Rearranged TCR beta chain sequences were amplified using the hsTCRB Kit according to the manufacturer's protocol. Sequencing of TCRB libraries was carried out on an Illumina MiSeq. As for the original processing: The proprietary platform of the kit vendor was used for demultiplexing, trimming and gene mapping. TCRdb carries this immuneACCESS record with in-frame sequences only. Its versions omit some clonotypes, under half of them owing to an unresolved V gene in the studies checked, with the rest unexplained. V and J calls and clone size are copied from that table; D and trimming were computed from the DNA. A total of 20,000 to 25,000 clones appear in this sample, more than 75% of them only once. The ten largest make up approximately 13% of the sample.

Explained via the paper, the time point label denotes: week 23, last vaccination. A 20-mer mutant IDH1 peptide at 300 micrograms in Montanide made up each vaccine dose, which was injected subcutaneously together with topical imiquimod. All donors had newly diagnosed IDH1-mutant astrocytomas of WHO grade 3 or 4 that showed loss of nuclear ATRX. The samples were drawn from NOA16, a multicentre, single-arm, open-label phase I trial in Germany that tested a mutant IDH1 peptide vaccine in humans for the first time. Genomic DNA for TCRB sequencing was extracted from EDTA blood using the DNeasy Blood and Tissue Kit. The sample comes from a study of a mutant IDH1 vaccine in newly diagnosed glioma (TCRdb year 2021). Describing the broader study: Across visits V03 through V10, patients got a total of eight vaccinations, given in weeks 1, 3, 5, 7, 11, 15, 19 and 23. Of the approximately 33 treated patients, 62.5% were male and about 40% were female, and a mean age of approximately 40 years was recorded. Peripheral blood was collected at six visits: V03 (baseline), V05, V07, V10, V12 and V13. Vaccination began 4-6 weeks after radiotherapy alone, or alongside temozolomide cycles in the chemotherapy-containing groups. Prior to enrollment, standard therapy consisting of radiotherapy alone, temozolomide alone, or radiochemotherapy with temozolomide had been administered to patients, with the combination being received by most patients. Longitudinal TCRB deep sequencing was performed for around 23 treated patients wherever samples were available for exploratory analyses.

Findings and caveats that apply to the study as a whole: Changes in the top peripheral T cell clonotypes picked up by TCRB sequencing did not appear to be linked to pseudoprogression. Selection of PBMC samples for TCRB deep sequencing was based on availability. Vaccine-induced immune responses across multiple MHC alleles were detected in 93.3% of patients. It was noted by the authors that analyses of patient blood samples could not be reproduced owing to sample limitations.

The input for sequencing was PBMCs, taken from a glioma patient whose treatment included an IDH1 peptide vaccine. The sequence was obtained from a young man with glioma. The rearranged chain carries TRBV5-1 and TRBJ1-5; the D segment cannot be called with confidence. The nucleotides read TGCGCCAGCAGCCCGGAGGCAGGTTATCAGCCCCAGCATTTT. It encodes CASSPEAGYQPQHF.